The 28 T cell receptor beta chains below all came from one sample that was sequenced in a study of CDR3 diversity in severe acne. TCRdb re-analysed the PCR reads in MiXCR, keeping a single row per CDR3 protein. In the table there are over 90,000 distinct CDR3 sequences, approximately 47% of which are singletons. Sequencing used blood. The source is a male donor with acne.

This clonotype was counted at least ten times. The rearrangement joins TRBV2 to TRBJ2-7; 10 bases map to TRBD2. CDR3 length: 14 residues. V lost 4 bases to trimming and J lost 7 bases; unmatched junction nucleotides: 7. Looked up from germline, CDR1 is SNHLY and CDR2 is FYNNEI. For the CDR3, the DNA is TGTGCCAGCAGTGTCCTAGCGGGAGCAGGAGAGCAGTACGTC. It codes for CASSVLAGAGEQYV.

A word on this clonotype: At one end, the junction sequence differs from germline, possibly due to a read error. The V and J genes are TRBV29-1 and TRBJ2-3; TRBD2 matches at 10 bases. The CDR3 contains 15 residues. Germline assignment: CDR1 SQVTM and CDR2 ANQGSEA. CDR3 DNA sequence: TGCAGCGTTGTGCGGACTAGCGGCAGCACAGATACGCAGTGTTTT. Its protein product is CSVVRTSGSTDTQCF.

At least ten counts were recorded for this clonotype. The chain is built from TRBV7-9 and TRBJ2-1, with TRBD1 identical over 10 bases. Germline CDR1 is SEHNR and CDR2 is FQNEAQ (reference sequence). The length of the CDR3 is 15 residues. J gave up 7 bases and V 3 bases, and 6 bases lay outside the gene matches. The CDR3 DNA sequence: TGTGCCAGCAGCTTCCGGGACAGGGGTCGTAATGAGCAGTTCTTC. Its translation: CASSFRDRGRNEQFF.

The rearrangement joins TRBV10-3 to TRBJ1-2; 7 bases are shared with TRBD1. The CDR3 has 12 amino acids. CDR1 ENHRY and CDR2 SYGVKD come from the germline V gene. V trimming: 6 bases; J trimming: 5 bases; junction bases outside the gene matches: 3. CDR3 sequence (DNA): TGTGCCATCAGATCAGGGGGATATGGCTACACCTTC. Its protein product is CAIRSGGYGYTF.

This clonotype was detected only once. This chain joins TRBV7-9 and TRBJ2-3; D is perhaps TRBD1 or TRBD2 (5 bases each). Trimming stripped 2 bases from V and 3 bases from J, with 6 bases between. CDR3 size: 13 residues. Germline V gene lookup returns CDR1 SEHNR and CDR2 FQNEAQ (reference sequence). The CDR3 loop is CASSLWGTDTQYF. The CDR3 DNA is TGTGCCAGCAGCTTATGGGGGACAGATACGCAGTATTTT. Looking up the rest from reference TRBV7-9 and TRBJ2-3 gives the full variable domain: DTGVSQNPRHKITKRGQNVTFRCDPISEHNRLYWYRQTLGQGPEFLTYFQNEAQLEKSRLLSDRFSAERPKGSFSTLEIQRTEQGDSAMYLCASSLWGTDTQYFGPGTRLTVL.

The V and J genes are TRBV6-1 and TRBJ1-6, with D hard to call. Trimming cost V 7 bases and J 7 bases, with 14 bases left between them. This CDR3 is built from 14 residues. Germline values: CDR1 MNHNS, CDR2 SASEGT. The CDR3 protein is CASTLLGGNSPLHF. The CDR3 DNA reads as TGTGCCAGCACTCTTCTAGGTGGAAATTCACCCCTCCACTTT.

This clonotype was detected only once. The chain joins TRBV2 to TRBJ2-2; D gene ambiguous. Trimming cost V 10 bases and J 3 bases, with 6 bases left between them. The V gene's germline CDR1 is SNHLY and CDR2 FYNNEI. The CDR3 has 11 residues. The CDR3 loop is CAIRDTGELFF. The CDR3 DNA follows: TGTGCCATCAGAGACACCGGGGAGCTGTTTTTT.

In its sample, this clonotype was seen many times. The rearrangement links TRBV6-1 to TRBJ2-7, with TRBD2 identical over 10 bases. Germline CDR1 MNHNS, CDR2 SASEGT. J gave up 4 bases and V 1 base, and 4 bases lay outside the gene matches. The CDR3 consists of 15 residues. The CDR3 spells CASSEELAGSYEQYV. CDR3 in DNA: TGTGCCAGCAGTGAAGAACTAGCGGGATCTTACGAGCAGTACGTC.

This clonotype was seen ten or more times. V and J are TRBV6-4 and TRBJ2-2; 7 bases align to TRBD2. With 8 bases clipped from V and 0 bases from J, the junction kept 12 bases outside the gene matches. CDR1 is MRHNA, CDR2 SNTAGT, per germline. The CDR3 is made up of 17 amino acids. The CDR3: CASSKDGGSSNTGELFF. The CDR3 nucleotides are TGTGCCAGCTCGAAGGATGGCGGGAGTTCGAACACCGGGGAGCTGTTTTTT.

The gene calls are TRBV20-1 and TRBJ2-2, with D tentatively TRBD1 or TRBD2 (8 bases each). This CDR3 region has 15 residues. Trimming stripped 5 bases from V and 7 bases from J, with 20 bases between. Germline CDR1 DFQATT, CDR2 SNEGSKA (reference sequence). The CDR3 loop is CSAGQGGTSGGELFF. For the CDR3, the DNA is TGCAGTGCTGGACAGGGTGGGACTAGTGGCGGGGAGCTGTTTTTT.

The genes are TRBV7-6 and TRBJ2-5; 10 nucleotides align to TRBD2. The last part of the DNA fits TRBJ2-1 better; the J call may be wrong. The CDR3 is 16 amino acids. Germline CDR1 reads SGHVS; CDR2 reads FNYEAQ. Here the CDR3 reads CASSLAGLAGVGEQFF. The CDR3, as DNA: TGTGCCAGCAGCTTAGCTGGGCTAGCGGGAGTCGGTGAGCAGTTCTTC.

This clonotype has just one count. The chain couples TRBV28 to TRBJ2-5; 10 bases align to TRBD2. Germline V gives CDR1 MDHEN, CDR2 SYDVKM. The CDR3 runs 18 residues. With 2 bases clipped from V and 2 bases from J, the junction kept 11 bases outside the gene matches. The CDR3 DNA reads TGTGCCAGCAGTTTAGGGTTGGGGACTAGCGCAACACAAGAGACCCAGTACTTC. Its translation is CASSLGLGTSATQETQYF.

The J gene is TRBJ2-5, the V gene TRBV24-1, with D tentatively TRBD1 (5 bases). The germline V gene encodes CDR1 KGHDR and CDR2 SFDVKD. The CDR3 runs 16 residues. V was cut by 1 base and J by 5 bases, with 16 bases left in between. In DNA form, the CDR3 reads TGTGCCACCAGTGATTTTGGACGCCTGGACACGGAGACCCAGTACTTC. Translation: CATSDFGRLDTETQYF.

This clonotype was detected a few times. The chain joins TRBV12-3 or TRBV12-4 to TRBJ1-4, with TRBD1 identical over 11 bases. V shed 3 bases and J 7 bases; nucleotides not matched to a gene: 7. This CDR3 is 16 amino acids long. The CDR3 is CASSFPPGQGVEKLFF. CDR3 coding DNA: TGTGCCAGCAGTTTTCCCCCGGGACAGGGGGTTGAAAAACTGTTTTTT.

The V gene is TRBV20-1, the J gene TRBJ2-2; D is perhaps TRBD2 (8 bases). The CDR3 runs 16 residues. Germline CDR1 is DFQATT and CDR2 is SNEGSKA (reference sequence). V was shortened by 0 bases and J by 7 bases, with 18 bases between the two germline ends. CDR3 sequence reads: CSAREAGGTSGGELFF. The CDR3 coding sequence is TGCAGTGCTAGAGAAGCAGGGGGGACTAGTGGCGGGGAGCTGTTTTTT.

This clonotype occurred many times. V usage is TRBV5-8 and J usage is TRBJ2-3; D may be TRBD2 (5 bases). Per the germline V gene, CDR1 is SGHTS and CDR2 is YDEGEE. This CDR3 is 14 amino acids long. V was pared by 0 bases and J by 6 bases, with 11 bases between. The CDR3 DNA reads as TGTGCCAGCAGCTTGGTATCCAGCGGCGATACGCAGTATTTT. Translating gives CASSLVSSGDTQYF.

About this clonotype itself: Since no conserved phenylalanine or tryptophan closes the CDR3, a read error is the likely cause. This rearrangement joins TRBV5-6 to TRBJ2-7, with unresolved D. The CDR3 is made up of 14 amino acids. Trimming took off 4 bases at V and 3 bases at J, with 14 bases between the two ends. From germline, CDR1 is SGHDT and CDR2 YYEEEE. CDR3 in DNA: TGTGCCAGCAGCAGAACGAGTGGTGACTACGAGCAGTACCTC. This sequence encodes CASSRTSGDYEQYL.

This clonotype was picked up one time. A much larger clone differs by one base, so this may be a read error. This likely comes from a read error, as the CDR3 has no conserved phenylalanine or tryptophan at its end. The chain has TRBV5-1 and TRBJ2-1; 10 bases line up with TRBD2. V lost 4 bases, J lost 7 bases, and 5 bases stayed unmatched. Germline-derived CDR1 and CDR2 are SGHRS and YFSETQ. CDR3 length: 14 amino acids. The CDR3 DNA reads TGCGCCAGCAGCACAGCGGGAGGGGATAATGAGCAGTTCTCC. As protein: CASSTAGGDNEQFS.

For this clonotype: Because the CDR3's place on the DNA is in doubt, the DNA is left out and the CDR3 is given as listed by TCRdb. V is TRBV5-1 and J is TRBJ2-3; TRBD1 is the table's D call and was not checked against the DNA. Germline lookup yields CDR1 SGHRS and CDR2 YFSETQ. A total of 24 residues make up the CDR3, ends included. This CDR3 is CASSLTGSVDYGYTFGSGTDTQYF.

This clonotype occurred many times. V and J are TRBV19 and TRBJ2-3; 10 bases line up with TRBD2. The CDR3 length is 15 residues. Germline CDR1 is LNHDA and CDR2 is SQIVND (reference sequence). V was pared by 3 bases and J by 4 bases, with 4 bases of the junction left unmatched. CDR3 nucleotides: TGTGCCAGTAGTATTTCTAGCGGGAGCGCAGATACGCAGTATTTT. Its translation: CASSISSGSADTQYF.

This clonotype was seen a few times. This chain joins TRBV18 and TRBJ1-1; D is perhaps TRBD1 (5 bases). Germline CDR1 reads KGHSH; CDR2 reads LQKENI. Between the trimmed V and J ends, which lost 2 bases and 3 bases, there was a span of 13 bases. The CDR3 totals 15 residues. CDR3: CASSPSFDSYTEAFF. The CDR3 bases are TGTGCCAGCTCACCATCCTTCGACAGCTACACTGAAGCTTTCTTT. The whole variable domain, remainder taken from reference TRBV18 and TRBJ1-1, is NAGVMQNPRHLVRRRGQEARLRCSPMKGHSHVYWYRQLPEEGLKFMVYLQKENIIDESGMPKERFSAEFPKEGPSILRIQQVVRGDSAAYFCASSPSFDSYTEAFFGQGTRLTVV.

This clonotype was counted many times. This chain connects TRBV5-1 to TRBJ2-5, with unresolved D. The CDR3 has 12 residues. Germline CDR1 reads SGHRS; CDR2 reads YFSETQ. The ends were cut back, 4 bases at V and 2 bases at J, with 6 bases in the middle. Here the CDR3 reads CASSAAQETQYF. The CDR3 bases are TGCGCCAGCAGCGCCGCGCAAGAGACCCAGTACTTC.

This chain joins TRBV7-2 and TRBJ2-5, with TRBD2 matching over 12 bases. This CDR3 is built from 15 residues. The germline gives CDR1 SGHTA, CDR2 FQGNSA. V dropped 3 bases and J dropped 11; count of bases not matched to a gene: 10. The CDR3 is CASSLTSGGHEQQYF. The CDR3, as DNA: TGTGCCAGCAGCTTGACTAGCGGGGGCCACGAGCAGCAGTACTTC.

This clonotype has a count of ten or more. J is TRBJ2-5 and V is TRBV5-1, with 7 bases that match TRBD1. Trimming at V came to 4 bases and at J to 4 bases, leaving 7 bases not matched to a gene. The CDR3 length is 14 residues. Germline CDR1 is SGHRS and CDR2 is YFSETQ. CDR3 protein: CASSGDRVVETQYF. CDR3 nucleotide sequence: TGCGCCAGCAGCGGAGACAGGGTGGTAGAGACCCAGTACTTC.

This clonotype was seen repeatedly, ten times or more. This chain uses TRBV12-3 or TRBV12-4 with TRBJ1-1; 8 bases are a match to TRBD1. The CDR3 consists of 15 residues. Unmatched junction bases numbered 6, after V lost 6 bases and J lost 0 bases. In DNA, the CDR3 is TGTGCCAGCAGGACAGGGGCCCAGATGAACACTGAAGCTTTCTTT. This sequence encodes CASRTGAQMNTEAFF.

This clonotype is medium-sized (0.01 to 0.1%) by share. The rearrangement links TRBV7-2 to TRBJ1-3; D is uncertain. Germline CDR1 is SGHTA and CDR2 is FQGNSA. The germline V and J ends were trimmed by 5 bases and 1 base, with 12 bases remaining between them. This CDR3 region has 15 residues. In DNA form, the CDR3 reads TGTGCCAGCAGCCCTAGACCTCAGTCTGGAAACACCATATATTTT. This encodes CASSPRPQSGNTIYF.

This clonotype was seen once. The J gene is TRBJ1-5, the V gene TRBV4-3, with D hard to call. Trimming took 0 bases from V and 3 from J, leaving 12 bases between them. Looked up from germline, CDR1 is LGHNA and CDR2 is YSLEER. This CDR3 comprises 16 residues. CDR3: CASSQEGTTINQPQHF. CDR3 bases: TGCGCCAGCAGCCAAGAGGGCACGACTATCAATCAGCCCCAGCATTTT.

This clonotype was found many times. V gene TRBV7-2 combines with J gene TRBJ2-3; no firm D call. This CDR3 spans 14 amino acids. Germline V gene data show CDR1 as SGHTA and CDR2 as FQGNSA. The ends were cut back, 2 bases at V and 2 bases at J, with 8 bases in the middle. CDR3 DNA sequence: TGTGCCAGCAGCTTAAGGCTTTCCACAGATACGCAGTATTTT. It specifies CASSLRLSTDTQYF.